The present entry profiles one T cell receptor (beta chain) with its context. This sample stems from a study of shared T cell receptors in the human thymus. Trimming took 1 base from V and 2 from J, leaving 15 bases between them. The CDR3 is 16 residues long. Germline values: CDR1 LNHNV, CDR2 YYDKDF (reference sequence). Repertoires were generated with immunoSEQ multiplex PCR, while TCRdb's copy carries only in-frame clones and drops some. The sample carries about 660,000 clones, approximately 87% recorded once. These sequences were also reported in another study, on human thymus T cells. This second report adds: The people who donated were healthy Finnish babies having corrective surgery for congenital heart defects. Resections that were taken during corrective heart surgery supplied the thymus tissue. Apparent skewing of V and J gene usage characterized both thymic and blood repertoires. Among unrelated individuals, related research reported thymic repertoires that overlapped highly.

The V call is TRBV15, the J call TRBJ2-7, with D unresolved. The TCR sequence derives from a boy under three years old with a congenital heart defect. Sequences were obtained from thymocytes. The CDR3 protein is CATSRVSPHLPYEQYF. The CDR3 DNA reads TGTGCCACCAGCAGAGTTTCCCCCCACCTACCCTACGAGCAGTACTTC.